This TCR beta chain was observed in a study of CD8+CD57+ T cells in acquired aplastic anemia. Whoever was chosen for sequencing had shown CD8+CD57+ cell expansion by flow cytometry. Every one of the patients had aplastic anemia (severe, acquired). TCR beta VDJ combinations and CDR3 sequences were profiled from genomic DNA. TCRdb reprocessed the reads via MiXCR and lists one record per CDR3 protein. The data show around 250,000 distinct CDR3 sequences, approximately 79% seen once. The germline CDR1 and CDR2 sequences are SGDLS and YYNGEE. The V gene lost 3 bases and the J gene lost 13 bases, with 23 bases spanning the gap. The CDR3 has 16 residues.

The chain joins TRBV9 to TRBJ2-6; the D call may be TRBD1 or TRBD2 (5 bases each). The sequenced material came from sorted CD4+, CD8+, or CD8+CD57+ T cells (not recorded which) from PBMCs. This receptor was obtained from a human donor with aplastic anemia. The CDR3 DNA sequence: TGTGCCAGCAGCGGGGGGTCAGATTCTGAGTATTTTGTCCTGACTTTC. Translation: CASSGGSDSEYFVLTF.